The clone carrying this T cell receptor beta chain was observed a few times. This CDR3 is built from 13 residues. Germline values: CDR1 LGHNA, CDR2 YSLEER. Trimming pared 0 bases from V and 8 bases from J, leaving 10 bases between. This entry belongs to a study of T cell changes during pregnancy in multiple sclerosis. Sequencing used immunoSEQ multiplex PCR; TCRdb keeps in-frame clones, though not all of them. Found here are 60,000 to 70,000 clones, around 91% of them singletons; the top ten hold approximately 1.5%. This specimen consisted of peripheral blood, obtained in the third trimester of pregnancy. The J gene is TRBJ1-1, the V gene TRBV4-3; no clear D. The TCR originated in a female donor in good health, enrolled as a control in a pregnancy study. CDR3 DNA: TGCGCCAGCAGCCAAGATTCGGGGAGGGAAGCTTTCTTT. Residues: CASSQDSGREAFF.